These T cell receptor beta chains were read from a single sample in a study of T cells after yellow fever vaccination. MiXCR was run by TCRdb on the 5' RACE reads, yielding one entry per CDR3 protein. There are about 130,000 distinct CDR3 sequences in the sample; approximately 9% occur only once, and around 40% lies in the top ten. The sample consisted of CD8+ T cells sorted from PBMCs, taken on the day of the yellow fever booster vaccination. The receptors shown here come from a man younger than 35 who received the YFV17D yellow fever vaccine. Both conserved end residues are part of each CDR3. D genes are given only for firm matches. Expanded clones are given a class, and other clones once, few, many or no size at all.

v_gene	d_gene	j_gene	abundance	CDR3nt	CDR3aa
TRBV28	-	TRBJ2-1	-	TGTGCCAGCAGTTTAAACGGGAGAAACAATGAGCAGTTCTTC	CASSLNGRNNEQFF
TRBV12-3/TRBV12-4	TRBD1	TRBJ1-3	many	TGTGCCAGCAGTGATCCGGGACAGGGACATTTT	CASSDPGQGHF
TRBV5-4	-	TRBJ2-1	-	TGTGCCAGCAGCCCGACGGGATATGAGCAGTTCTTC	CASSPTGYEQFF
TRBV6-5	-	TRBJ1-2	few	TGTGCCAGCAGTTACAGGGCAGCCGACTATGGCTACACCTTC	CASSYRAADYGYTF
TRBV9	-	TRBJ2-1	few	TGTGCCAGCAGCGAGGCGACAAAGGGTGAGCAGTTCTTC	CASSEATKGEQFF
TRBV28	-	TRBJ1-2	few	TGTGCCAGCAGTTTATCACTGAACTATGGCTACACCTTC	CASSLSLNYGYTF
TRBV25-1	TRBD1	TRBJ1-2	few	TGTGCCAGCAGCGCGGGACAGAACTATGGCTACACCTTC	CASSAGQNYGYTF
TRBV6-2/TRBV6-3	-	TRBJ2-5	few	TGTGCCAGCAGTTACTTCCGGACCCAGTACTTC	CASSYFRTQYF
TRBV10-3	-	TRBJ1-4	-	TGTGCCATCAGTGAGTCGACGCGGCACCCGTGGATTGAAAAACTGAATTTT	CAISESTRHPWIEKLNF
TRBV7-2	-	TRBJ2-1	few	TGTGCCAGCAGCTTAGGTCCCAGGGGCAACAATGAGCAGTTCTTC	CASSLGPRGNNEQFF
TRBV28	-	TRBJ1-1	-	TGTGCCAGCAGTTTGGCAAGGAACACTGAAGCTTTCTTT	CASSLARNTEAFF
TRBV5-4	-	TRBJ1-2	-	TGTGCCAGCAGCTTAGAATACTATGGCTACACCTTC	CASSLEYYGYTF
TRBV7-3	TRBD2	TRBJ2-1	many	TGTGCCAGCAGCCCGGTGGTAGCGGGGGGGGAGGATGAGCAGTTCTTC	CASSPVVAGGEDEQFF
TRBV7-9	-	TRBJ1-4	-	TGTGCCAGCAGCAAACGGACGGGGGCAACTAATGAAAAACTGTTTTTT	CASSKRTGATNEKLFF